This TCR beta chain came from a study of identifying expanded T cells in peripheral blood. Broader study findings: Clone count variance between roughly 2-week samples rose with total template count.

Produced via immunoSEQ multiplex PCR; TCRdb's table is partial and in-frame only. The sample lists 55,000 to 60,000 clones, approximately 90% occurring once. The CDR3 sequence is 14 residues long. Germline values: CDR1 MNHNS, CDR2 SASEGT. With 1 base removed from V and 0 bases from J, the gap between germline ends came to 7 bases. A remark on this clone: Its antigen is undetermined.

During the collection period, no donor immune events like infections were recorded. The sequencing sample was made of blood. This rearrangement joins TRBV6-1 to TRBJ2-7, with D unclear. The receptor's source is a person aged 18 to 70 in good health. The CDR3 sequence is CASSEDPASYEQYF. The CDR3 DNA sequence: TGTGCCAGCAGTGAAGATCCAGCCTCCTACGAGCAGTACTTC.